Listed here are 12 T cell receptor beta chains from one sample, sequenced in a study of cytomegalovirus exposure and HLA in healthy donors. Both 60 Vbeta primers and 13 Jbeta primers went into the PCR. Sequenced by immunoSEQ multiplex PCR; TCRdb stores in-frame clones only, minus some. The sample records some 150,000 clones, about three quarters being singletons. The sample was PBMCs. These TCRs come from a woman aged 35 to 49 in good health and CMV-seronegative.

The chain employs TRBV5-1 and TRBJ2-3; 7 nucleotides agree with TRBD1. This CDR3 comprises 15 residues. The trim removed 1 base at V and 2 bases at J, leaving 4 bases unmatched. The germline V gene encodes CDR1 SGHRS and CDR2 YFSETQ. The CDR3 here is CASSLRDSLTDTQYF. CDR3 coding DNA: TGCGCCAGCAGCTTGCGGGACAGTCTCACAGATACGCAGTATTTT.

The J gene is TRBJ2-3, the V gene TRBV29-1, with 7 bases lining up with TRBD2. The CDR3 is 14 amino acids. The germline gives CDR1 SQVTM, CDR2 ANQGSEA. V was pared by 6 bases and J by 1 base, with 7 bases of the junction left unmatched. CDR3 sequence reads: CSVIWGLRTDTQYF. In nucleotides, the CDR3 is TGCAGCGTCATTTGGGGACTACGCACAGATACGCAGTATTTT.

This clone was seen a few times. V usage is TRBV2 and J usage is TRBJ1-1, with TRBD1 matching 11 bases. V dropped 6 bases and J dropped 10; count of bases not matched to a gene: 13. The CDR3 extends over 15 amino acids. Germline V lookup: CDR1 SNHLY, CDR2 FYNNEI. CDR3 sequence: CASRGIRTGGLAAFF. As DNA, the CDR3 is TGTGCCAGCAGGGGCATAAGGACAGGGGGCCTCGCAGCTTTCTTT.

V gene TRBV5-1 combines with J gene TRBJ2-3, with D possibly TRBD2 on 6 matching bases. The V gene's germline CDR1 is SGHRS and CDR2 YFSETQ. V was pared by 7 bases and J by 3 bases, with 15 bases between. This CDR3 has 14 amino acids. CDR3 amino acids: CASRPGSGTDTQYF. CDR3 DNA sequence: TGCGCCAGCCGTCCCGGGAGCGGAACAGATACGCAGTATTTT.

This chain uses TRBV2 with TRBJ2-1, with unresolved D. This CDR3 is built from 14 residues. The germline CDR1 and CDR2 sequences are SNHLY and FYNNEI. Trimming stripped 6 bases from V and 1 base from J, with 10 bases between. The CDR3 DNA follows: TGTGCCAGCAGATTTTCGGAGTCCTACAATGAGCAGTTCTTC. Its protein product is CASRFSESYNEQFF.

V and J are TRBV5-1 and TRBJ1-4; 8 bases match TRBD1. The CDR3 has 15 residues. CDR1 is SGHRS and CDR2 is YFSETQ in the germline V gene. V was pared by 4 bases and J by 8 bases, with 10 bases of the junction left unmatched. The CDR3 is CASSALGTGEEKLFF. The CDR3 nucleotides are TGCGCCAGCAGCGCACTCGGGACAGGCGAGGAAAAACTGTTTTTT. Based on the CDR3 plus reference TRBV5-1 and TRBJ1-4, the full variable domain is KAGVTQTPRYLIKTRGQQVTLSCSPISGHRSVSWYQQTPGQGLQFLFEYFSETQRNKGNFPGRFSGRQFSNSRSEMNVSTLELGDSALYLCASSALGTGEEKLFFGSGTQLSVL.

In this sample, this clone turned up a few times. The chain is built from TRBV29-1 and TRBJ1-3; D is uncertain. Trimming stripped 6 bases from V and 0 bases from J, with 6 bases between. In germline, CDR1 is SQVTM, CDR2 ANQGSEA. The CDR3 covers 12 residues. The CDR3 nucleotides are TGCAGCGTACGCGTCTCTGGAAACACCATATATTTT. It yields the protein CSVRVSGNTIYF.

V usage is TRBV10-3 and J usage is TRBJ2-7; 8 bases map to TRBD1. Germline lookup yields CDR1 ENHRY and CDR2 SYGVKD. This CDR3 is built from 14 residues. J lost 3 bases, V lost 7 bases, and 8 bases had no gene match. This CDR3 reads CAITAGQANYEQYF. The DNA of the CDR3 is TGTGCCATCACCGCGGGACAGGCAAACTACGAGCAGTACTTC.

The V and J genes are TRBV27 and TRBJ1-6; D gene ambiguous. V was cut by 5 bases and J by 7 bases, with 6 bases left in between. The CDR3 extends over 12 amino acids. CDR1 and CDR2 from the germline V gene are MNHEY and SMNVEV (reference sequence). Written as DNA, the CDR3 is TGTGCCAGCAGTATAATAAATTCACCCCTCCACTTT. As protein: CASSIINSPLHF.

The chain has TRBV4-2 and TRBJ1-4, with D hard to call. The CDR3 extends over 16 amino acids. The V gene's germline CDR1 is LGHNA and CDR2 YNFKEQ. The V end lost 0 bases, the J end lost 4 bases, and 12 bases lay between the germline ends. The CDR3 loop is CASSQESQAINEKLFF. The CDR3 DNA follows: TGTGCCAGCAGCCAAGAATCCCAGGCGATTAATGAAAAACTGTTTTTT.

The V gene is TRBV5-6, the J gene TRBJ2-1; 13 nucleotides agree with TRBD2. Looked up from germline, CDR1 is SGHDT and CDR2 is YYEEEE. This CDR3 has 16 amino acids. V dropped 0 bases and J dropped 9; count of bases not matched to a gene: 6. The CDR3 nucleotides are TGTGCCAGCAGCTTGGGTGGACTAGCGGGAGTGCGTGAGCAGTTCTTC. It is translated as CASSLGGLAGVREQFF.

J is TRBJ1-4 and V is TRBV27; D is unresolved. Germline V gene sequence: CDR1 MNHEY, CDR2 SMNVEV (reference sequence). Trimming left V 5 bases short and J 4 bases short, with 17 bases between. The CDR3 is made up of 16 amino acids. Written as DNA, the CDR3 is TGTGCCAGCAGTCCCATCCCGGGAGCTCTTAATGAAAAACTGTTTTTT. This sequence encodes CASSPIPGALNEKLFF.